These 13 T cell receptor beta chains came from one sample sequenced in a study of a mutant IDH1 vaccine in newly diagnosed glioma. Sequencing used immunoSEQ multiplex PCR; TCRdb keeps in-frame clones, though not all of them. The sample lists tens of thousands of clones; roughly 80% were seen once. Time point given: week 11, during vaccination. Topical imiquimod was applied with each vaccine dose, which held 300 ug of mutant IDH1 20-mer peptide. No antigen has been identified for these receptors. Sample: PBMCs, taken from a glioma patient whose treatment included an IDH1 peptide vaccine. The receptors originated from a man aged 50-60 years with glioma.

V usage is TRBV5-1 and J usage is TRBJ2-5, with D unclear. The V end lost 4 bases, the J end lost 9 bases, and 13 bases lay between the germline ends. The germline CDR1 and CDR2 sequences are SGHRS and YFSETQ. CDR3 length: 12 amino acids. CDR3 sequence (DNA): TGCGCCAGCAGCCTAGACGGATATCCCCAGTACTTC. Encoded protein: CASSLDGYPQYF.

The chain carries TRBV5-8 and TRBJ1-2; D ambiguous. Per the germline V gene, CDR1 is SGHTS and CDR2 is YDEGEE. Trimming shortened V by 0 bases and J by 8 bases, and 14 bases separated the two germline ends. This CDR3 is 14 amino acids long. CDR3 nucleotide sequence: TGTGCCAGCAGCTTGGAAGGCCTCGGGTACGGCTACACCTTC. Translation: CASSLEGLGYGYTF.

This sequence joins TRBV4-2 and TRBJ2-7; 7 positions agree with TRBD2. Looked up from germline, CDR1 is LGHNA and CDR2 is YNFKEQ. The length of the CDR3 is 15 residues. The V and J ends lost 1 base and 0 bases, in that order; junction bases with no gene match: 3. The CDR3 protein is CASSQGERDSYEQYF. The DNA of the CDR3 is TGTGCCAGCAGCCAAGGGGAGCGGGACTCCTACGAGCAGTACTTC.

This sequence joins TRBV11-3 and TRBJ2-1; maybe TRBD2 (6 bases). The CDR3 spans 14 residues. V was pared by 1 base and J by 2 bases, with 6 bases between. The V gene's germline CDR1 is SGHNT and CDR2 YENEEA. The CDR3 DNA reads TGTGCCAGCAGCTTAGGCGGGGCCTACAATGAGCAGTTCTTC. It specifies CASSLGGAYNEQFF.

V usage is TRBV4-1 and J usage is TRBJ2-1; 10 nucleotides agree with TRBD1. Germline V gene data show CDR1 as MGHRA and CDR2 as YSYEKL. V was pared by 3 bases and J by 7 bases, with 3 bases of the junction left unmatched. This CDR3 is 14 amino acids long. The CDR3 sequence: CASSQPGQGNEQFF. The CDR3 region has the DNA TGCGCCAGCAGCCAGCCGGGACAGGGGAATGAGCAGTTCTTC.

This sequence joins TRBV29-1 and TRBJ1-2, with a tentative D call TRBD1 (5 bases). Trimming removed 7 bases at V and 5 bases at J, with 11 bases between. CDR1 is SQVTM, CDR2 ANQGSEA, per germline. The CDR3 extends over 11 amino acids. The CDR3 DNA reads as TGCAGCGCCATTACAGGATATGGCTACACCTTC. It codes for CSAITGYGYTF.

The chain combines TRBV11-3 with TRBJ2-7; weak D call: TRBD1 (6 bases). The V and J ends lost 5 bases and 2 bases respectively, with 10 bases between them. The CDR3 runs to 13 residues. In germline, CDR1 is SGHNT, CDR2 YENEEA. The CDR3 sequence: CASSAGQTYEQYF. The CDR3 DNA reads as TGTGCCAGCAGCGCCGGACAGACCTACGAGCAGTACTTC.

The CDR3: CASSSPGQGYEQYF. The CDR3 DNA is TGTGCCAGCAGCTCGCCGGGACAGGGCTACGAGCAGTACTTC. This chain links TRBV7-2 with TRBJ2-7, with TRBD1 matching over 9 bases. The CDR3 consists of 14 residues. V shed 4 bases, J shed 3 bases, and the junction held 4 bases outside the gene matches. The germline gives CDR1 SGHTA, CDR2 FQGNSA.

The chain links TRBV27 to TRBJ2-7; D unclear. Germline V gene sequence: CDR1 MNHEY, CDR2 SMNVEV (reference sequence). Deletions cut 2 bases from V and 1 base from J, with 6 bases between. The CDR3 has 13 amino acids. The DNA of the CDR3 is TGTGCCAGCAGTTTAGGTCAGTCCTACGAGCAGTACTTC. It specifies CASSLGQSYEQYF.

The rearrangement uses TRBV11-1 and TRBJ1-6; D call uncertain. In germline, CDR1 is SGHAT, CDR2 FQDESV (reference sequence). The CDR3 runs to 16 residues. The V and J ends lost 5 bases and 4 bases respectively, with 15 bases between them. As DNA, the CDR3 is TGTGCCAGCAGCCTTTCCGATATGGGGTATAATTCACCCCTCCACTTT. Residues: CASSLSDMGYNSPLHF.

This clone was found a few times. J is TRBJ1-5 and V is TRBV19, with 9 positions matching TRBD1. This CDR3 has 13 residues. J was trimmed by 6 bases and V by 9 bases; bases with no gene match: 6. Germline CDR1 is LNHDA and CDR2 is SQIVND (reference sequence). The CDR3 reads CASAGTGFQPQHF. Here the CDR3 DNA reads TGTGCCAGCGCCGGGACAGGGTTTCAGCCCCAGCATTTT.

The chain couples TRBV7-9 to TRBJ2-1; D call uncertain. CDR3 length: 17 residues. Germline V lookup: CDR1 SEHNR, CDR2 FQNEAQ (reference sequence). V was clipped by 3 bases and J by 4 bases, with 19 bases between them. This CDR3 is CASSFKFNTDRYNEQFF. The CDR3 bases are TGTGCCAGCAGCTTTAAGTTTAATACGGACCGATACAATGAGCAGTTCTTC.

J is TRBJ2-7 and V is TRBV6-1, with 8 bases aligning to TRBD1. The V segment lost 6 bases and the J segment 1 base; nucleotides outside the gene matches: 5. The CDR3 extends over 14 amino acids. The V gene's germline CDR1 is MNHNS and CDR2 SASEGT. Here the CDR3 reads CASREDRDSYEQYF. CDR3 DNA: TGTGCCAGCAGGGAGGACAGGGATTCCTACGAGCAGTACTTC.